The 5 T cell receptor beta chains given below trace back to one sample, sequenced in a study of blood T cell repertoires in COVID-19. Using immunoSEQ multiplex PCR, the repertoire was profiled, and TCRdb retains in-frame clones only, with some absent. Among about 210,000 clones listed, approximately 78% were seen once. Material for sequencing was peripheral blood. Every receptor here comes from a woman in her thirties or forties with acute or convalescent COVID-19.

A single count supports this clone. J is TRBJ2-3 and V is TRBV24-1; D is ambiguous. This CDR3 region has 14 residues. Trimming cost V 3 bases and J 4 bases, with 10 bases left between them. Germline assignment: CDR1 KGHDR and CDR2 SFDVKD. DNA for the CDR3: TGTGCCACCAGTGATCCCGGTCGCCCAGATACGCAGTATTTT. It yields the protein CATSDPGRPDTQYF.

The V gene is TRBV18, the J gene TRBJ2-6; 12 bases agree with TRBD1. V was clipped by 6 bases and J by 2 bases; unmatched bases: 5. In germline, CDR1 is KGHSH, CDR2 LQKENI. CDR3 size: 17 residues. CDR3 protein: CASSRGTGGAGANVLTF. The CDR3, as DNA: TGTGCCAGCTCCCGCGGGACAGGGGGCGCTGGGGCCAACGTCCTGACTTTC.

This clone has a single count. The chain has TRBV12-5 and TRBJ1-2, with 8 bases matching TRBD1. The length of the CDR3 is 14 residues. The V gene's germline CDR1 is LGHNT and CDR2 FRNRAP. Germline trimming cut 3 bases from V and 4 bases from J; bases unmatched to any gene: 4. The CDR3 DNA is TGTGCTAGTGGTTTTGACAGGGGTGGCTATGGCTACACCTTC. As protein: CASGFDRGGYGYTF.

The CDR3 coding sequence is TGCGCCAGCAGCTTGGCCGACAGGACAGATACGCAGTATTTT. Translating it yields CASSLADRTDTQYF. The chain recombines TRBV5-1 with TRBJ2-3; D is possibly TRBD1 (6 bases). Trimming took 0 bases from V and 3 from J, leaving 8 bases between them. The CDR3 sequence is 14 residues long. Germline CDR1 reads SGHRS; CDR2 reads YFSETQ.

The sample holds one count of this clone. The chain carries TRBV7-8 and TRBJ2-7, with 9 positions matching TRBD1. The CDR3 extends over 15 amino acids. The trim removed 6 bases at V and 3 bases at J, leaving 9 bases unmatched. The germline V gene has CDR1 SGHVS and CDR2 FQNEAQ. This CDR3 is CASSSGTGFYYEQYF. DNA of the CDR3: TGTGCCAGCAGTTCCGGGACAGGGTTTTACTACGAGCAGTACTTC.